The table lists the clone carrying this T cell receptor beta chain with a count of one. This sample was taken from a study of blood T cell repertoires in COVID-19. On the study more broadly: Whether acute or convalescent, the COVID-19 samples came from the United States, Italy and Spain. PBMCs, B-cell-depleted T cells, or T cells provided the cDNA or gDNA that made up the material.

Patients from Seattle were sampled longitudinally, starting during active infection. Per the original data handling: Nucleated cell number was recorded as an estimate derived from reference gene primer amplification. Only in-frame clones appear in the TCRdb table, and some are missing; sequencing was by immunoSEQ multiplex PCR. V and J calls and clone size follow that table, whereas D and trimming were derived from the DNA. The table records 100,000 to 150,000 clones, about 89% of them present only once. Trimming shortened V by 4 bases and J by 0 bases, and 13 bases separated the two germline ends. The CDR3 runs to 16 residues. Germline V CDR1 and CDR2: MNHEY, SVGEGT.

The source is a man in his 60s with COVID-19, enrolled during active disease. The sample taken for sequencing was peripheral blood. The chain uses TRBV6-2 or TRBV6-3 and TRBJ1-5; maybe TRBD1 (5 bases). Here the CDR3 DNA reads TGTGCCAGCAGTTCCCTAGGAAGGGGTAGCAATCAGCCCCAGCATTTT. Residues: CASSSLGRGSNQPQHF.